The 25 T cell receptor beta chains below were found in one sample sequenced in a study of cytomegalovirus exposure and HLA in healthy donors (dated by TCRdb to 2016 to 2017). Receptors were amplified or captured by the immunoSEQ multiplex PCR assay. The multiplex PCR relied on a mix of 60 forward primers for TCR Vbeta segments and 13 reverse primers for TCR Jbeta segments. This is the immuneACCESS table as TCRdb keeps it, with only in-frame sequences that have V and J called. A part of the clones is gone; compared with another copy, unresolved V genes explain less than half, and the rest is unexplained. For this sample the table gives some 150,000 clones, of which about four fifths were detected only once. The ten largest clones capture 6% to 8.5% of the sample. Sequencing was performed on PBMCs. The receptors derive from a man aged 25 to 40 in good health and CMV-seropositive.

DNA of the CDR3: TGTGCCACCAGCAGAGATGCGGCAGGGCGTGGGGAAAAACTGTTTTTT. This gives the protein CATSRDAAGRGEKLFF. The rearrangement links TRBV15 to TRBJ1-4; a weak D match, TRBD1 (5 bases). CDR3 length equals 16 residues. Germline CDR1 reads LNHNV; CDR2 reads YYDKDF (reference sequence). Deletions cut 0 bases from V and 8 bases from J, with 16 bases between.

This chain links TRBV11-3 with TRBJ2-2; D is unclear. Trimming left V 0 bases short and J 2 bases short, with 7 bases between. CDR3 size: 15 residues. CDR1 SGHNT and CDR2 YENEEA come from the germline V gene. The CDR3 loop is CASSLELVNTGELFF. DNA for the CDR3: TGTGCCAGCAGCTTAGAGCTAGTCAACACCGGGGAGCTGTTTTTT.

The chain is built from TRBV27 and TRBJ2-1; TRBD2 agrees at 8 bases. Per germline, CDR1 MNHEY and CDR2 SMNVEV (reference sequence). V was clipped by 5 bases and J by 4 bases; unmatched bases: 10. This CDR3 region has 16 residues. The CDR3 nucleotides are TGTGCCAGCAGTCGAATCGGACTAGCAAGTTACAATGAGCAGTTCTTC. Its translation: CASSRIGLASYNEQFF.

The chain employs TRBV6-5 and TRBJ1-1; no clear D. The V end was cut by 2 bases, the J end by 0 bases, with 7 bases between. This CDR3 has 14 residues. Per germline, CDR1 MNHEY and CDR2 SVGAGI. This chain's CDR3 is CASSYEEMNTEAFF. In DNA, the CDR3 is TGTGCCAGCAGTTACGAGGAGATGAACACTGAAGCTTTCTTT.

The chain is built from TRBV4-1 and TRBJ2-7; 9 bases agree with TRBD1. Unmatched junction bases numbered 11, after V lost 5 bases and J lost 0 bases. Germline-derived CDR1 and CDR2 are MGHRA and YSYEKL. This CDR3 spans 17 amino acids. This CDR3 reads CASSSLLGTGPSYEQYF. In nucleotides, the CDR3 is TGCGCCAGCAGCTCACTTCTCGGGACAGGGCCCTCCTACGAGCAGTACTTC.

The V call is TRBV29-1, the J call TRBJ2-1, with 9 nucleotides matching TRBD2. The CDR3 consists of 14 residues. Trimming took 4 bases from V and 1 from J; bases not matched to a gene: 2. Germline V lookup: CDR1 SQVTM, CDR2 ANQGSEA. CDR3 DNA sequence: TGCAGCGTTGTAGCGGGGGTTTCCTACAATGAGCAGTTCTTC. Translating it yields CSVVAGVSYNEQFF.

The rearrangement uses TRBV6-5 and TRBJ1-5; TRBD1 aligns across 7 bases. V was pared by 7 bases and J by 7 bases, with 10 bases of the junction left unmatched. The germline gives CDR1 MNHEY, CDR2 SVGAGI. This CDR3 has 14 amino acids. The CDR3: CASTKPGQIQPQHF. The DNA for the CDR3 is TGTGCCAGCACTAAACCGGGACAGATCCAGCCCCAGCATTTT.

The chain links TRBV7-9 to TRBJ1-4, with D maybe TRBD1 (6 bases). V was clipped by 4 bases and J by 2 bases, with 8 bases between them. Looked up from germline, CDR1 is SEHNR and CDR2 is FQNEAQ (reference sequence). The CDR3 covers 14 residues. The DNA of the CDR3 is TGTGCCAGCAGCTACCAGGGGACTAATGAAAAACTGTTTTTT. Protein sequence: CASSYQGTNEKLFF.

This chain uses TRBV30 with TRBJ2-3; 11 positions match TRBD1. This CDR3 region has 15 residues. The germline V gene has CDR1 GTSNPN and CDR2 SVGIG (reference sequence). J gave up 6 bases and V 1 base, and 6 bases lay outside the gene matches. This CDR3 is CAWSGTGGILDTQYF. CDR3 in DNA: TGTGCCTGGAGTGGGACAGGGGGCATATTGGATACGCAGTATTTT.

The V call is TRBV5-4, the J call TRBJ2-5, with TRBD2 matching over 11 bases. V lost 1 base and J lost 3; bases outside the gene matches: 2. Germline V gene lookup returns CDR1 SGHNT and CDR2 YYREEE (reference sequence). The CDR3 totals 15 residues. Here the CDR3 DNA reads TGTGCCAGCAGCTTGTTTAGCGGGGGGGAAGAGACCCAGTACTTC. Its protein is CASSLFSGGEETQYF.

This clone showed up just once. The chain combines TRBV30 with TRBJ2-1, with TRBD2 matching 14 bases. V was clipped by 2 bases and J by 10 bases; unmatched bases: 10. The CDR3 is 16 amino acids. Per the germline V gene, CDR1 is GTSNPN and CDR2 is SVGIG (reference sequence). CDR3 in DNA: TGTGCCTGGAGTCTCACCGGGACTAGCGGGAGTAAGGAGCAGTTCTTC. Translated, it gives CAWSLTGTSGSKEQFF.

CDR3 protein: CASSLDNGGSTDTQYF. In DNA form, the CDR3 reads TGTGCCAGCAGCTTAGATAACGGGGGGAGCACAGATACGCAGTATTTT. This rearrangement joins TRBV11-2 to TRBJ2-3; TRBD2 aligns across 7 bases. The CDR3 contains 16 residues. Germline loops: CDR1 SGHAT, CDR2 FQNNGV. V shed 0 bases and J 0 bases; nucleotides not matched to a gene: 3.

The chain carries TRBV5-1 and TRBJ2-3; TRBD1 is a possible D gene (6 bases). Germline lookup yields CDR1 SGHRS and CDR2 YFSETQ. CDR3 length: 15 residues. The V and J ends lost 2 bases and 6 bases respectively, with 16 bases between them. The CDR3 loop reads CASSLPGRGRDTQYF. CDR3 in DNA: TGCGCCAGCAGCTTACCCGGCAGGGGTAGGGATACGCAGTATTTT.

This clone was detected a few times. This sequence joins TRBV18 and TRBJ1-4, with 10 bases aligning to TRBD1. CDR3 size: 13 residues. J gave up 8 bases and V 3 bases, and 0 bases lay outside the gene matches. Germline-derived CDR1 and CDR2 are KGHSH and LQKENI. CDR3 DNA sequence: TGTGCCAGCTCACCGGGACAGGGGGAAAAACTGTTTTTT. Protein product: CASSPGQGEKLFF.

The V call is TRBV5-6, the J call TRBJ1-4; D not resolved. V lost 4 bases and J 0 bases, leaving 13 bases between the germline ends. The CDR3 is 16 residues long. In germline, CDR1 is SGHDT, CDR2 YYEEEE. DNA for the CDR3: TGTGCCAGCAGCCGACGGGTGGAGGCAACTAATGAAAAACTGTTTTTT. Its protein product is CASSRRVEATNEKLFF.

The J gene is TRBJ1-1, the V gene TRBV6-1; D possibly corresponds to TRBD1 (6 bases). The length of the CDR3 is 14 residues. The V and J ends lost 6 bases and 1 base respectively, with 12 bases between them. Germline lookup yields CDR1 MNHNS and CDR2 SASEGT. CDR3 sequence (DNA): TGTGCCAGCAGGTGGGACAACCGGAACACTGAAGCTTTCTTT. This encodes CASRWDNRNTEAFF.

In DNA, the CDR3 is TGTGCCTGGAGTCTAGGCGGGAGGGCCACTGATACGCAGTATTTT. Encoded protein: CAWSLGGRATDTQYF. The chain combines TRBV30 with TRBJ2-3; 9 bases align to TRBD2. Germline CDR1 reads GTSNPN; CDR2 reads SVGIG (reference sequence). V dropped 2 bases and J dropped 6; count of bases not matched to a gene: 9. This CDR3 has 15 residues.

J is TRBJ1-5 and V is TRBV28, with a weak D call TRBD1 (6 bases). V lost 6 bases and J 0 bases, leaving 9 bases between the germline ends. CDR3 length: 14 residues. Germline lookup yields CDR1 MDHEN and CDR2 SYDVKM. CDR3 protein: CASRGHLSNQPQHF. The CDR3 nucleotides are TGTGCCAGCAGGGGACACCTTAGCAATCAGCCCCAGCATTTT.

The V call is TRBV4-3, the J call TRBJ2-1, with a weak D call TRBD2 (6 bases). Germline lookup yields CDR1 LGHNA and CDR2 YSLEER. This CDR3 region has 17 residues. The germline V and J ends were trimmed by 0 bases and 0 bases, with 12 bases remaining between them. The chain's CDR3 is CASSQDGAGSSYNEQFF. In DNA form, the CDR3 reads TGCGCCAGCAGCCAAGATGGGGCGGGGAGCTCCTACAATGAGCAGTTCTTC.

This clone was seen a few times. CDR3 nucleotide sequence: TGTGCCAGCAGTTTCTCGCGGGGGCACAATGAGCAGTTCTTC. This translates into CASSFSRGHNEQFF. This chain uses TRBV27 with TRBJ2-1, with D perhaps matching TRBD2 (7 bases). The length of the CDR3 is 14 residues. Trimming cost V 3 bases and J 5 bases, with 11 bases left between them. Germline values: CDR1 MNHEY, CDR2 SMNVEV (reference sequence).

The chain employs TRBV6-1 and TRBJ2-1; 10 bases align to TRBD1. Germline-derived CDR1 and CDR2 are MNHNS and SASEGT. The CDR3 is 15 amino acids. Unmatched junction bases numbered 3, after V lost 3 bases and J lost 4 bases. The CDR3 here is CASSDGDRGYNEQFF. In DNA form, the CDR3 reads TGTGCCAGCAGTGATGGGGACAGGGGTTACAATGAGCAGTTCTTC.

The rearrangement uses TRBV19 and TRBJ1-4; 9 bases align to TRBD1. V trimming: 4 bases; J trimming: 7 bases; junction bases outside the gene matches: 1. The CDR3 spans 13 residues. Per the germline V gene, CDR1 is LNHDA and CDR2 is SQIVND (reference sequence). CDR3 sequence (DNA): TGTGCCAGTAGTAGACAGGGGGGTGAAAAACTGTTTTTT. This translates into CASSRQGGEKLFF.

This rearrangement joins TRBV6-5 to TRBJ1-5; TRBD1 matches at 8 bases. The CDR3 is 12 amino acids. CDR1 and CDR2 (germline): MNHEY, SVGAGI. For the CDR3, the DNA is TGTGCGACAGGGGAAAGCAATCAGCCCCAGCATTTT. This sequence encodes CATGESNQPQHF.

V usage is TRBV5-1 and J usage is TRBJ1-6; D remains unclear. V dropped 0 bases and J dropped 0 bases, with 7 bases sitting between them. Germline CDR1 is SGHRS and CDR2 is YFSETQ. This CDR3 spans 16 amino acids. DNA for the CDR3: TGCGCCAGCAGCTTGGCGCCAGGCTCCTATAATTCACCCCTCCACTTT. The encoded protein is CASSLAPGSYNSPLHF. The full variable domain, rest sourced from reference TRBV5-1 and TRBJ1-6, is KAGVTQTPRYLIKTRGQQVTLSCSPISGHRSVSWYQQTPGQGLQFLFEYFSETQRNKGNFPGRFSGRQFSNSRSEMNVSTLELGDSALYLCASSLAPGSYNSPLHFGNGTRLTVT.

The CDR3 spells CASSESQGSMNTEAFF. The DNA of the CDR3 is TGTGCCAGCAGTGAATCGCAGGGATCAATGAACACTGAAGCTTTCTTT. The J gene is TRBJ1-1, the V gene TRBV2; tentative D call: TRBD1 (5 bases). V lost 2 bases and J 0 bases, leaving 13 bases between the germline ends. This CDR3 is 16 amino acids long. Looked up from germline, CDR1 is SNHLY and CDR2 is FYNNEI.